This T cell receptor beta chain was retrieved from a study of cytotoxic CD8 clonotypes in ibrutinib-treated CLL. At the level of the study: Of a cohort that held some eleven relapsed/refractory and around 16 treatment-naive patients, 17 to 18 were IGHV unmutated. Response sampling took place at median around 12 months of treatment, range 6 to 36.

TCRdb's copy holds only in-frame clones and misses some; the assay was immunoSEQ multiplex PCR. The sample carries 250,000 to 350,000 clones, more than 70% recorded once. Points from the study as a whole: Lymph node repertoires were not studied, and sampling times were unmatched.

A note on this clone: Its antigen is not identified.

Looked up from germline, CDR1 is LGHNA and CDR2 is YSLEER. This CDR3 has 14 amino acids. J was trimmed by 4 bases and V by 4 bases; bases with no gene match: 4. This sequence originates from a human donor with chronic lymphocytic leukemia. The chain links TRBV4-3 to TRBJ2-1; 7 nucleotides line up with TRBD2. The specimen was PBMCs, collected at disease progression, from a patient treated with ibrutinib. CDR3 sequence (DNA): TGCGCCAGCAGCCCAAGGACTAGATACAATGAGCAGTTCTTC. Translating gives CASSPRTRYNEQFF.